This entry lists 3 T cell receptor beta chains sequenced from one sample in a study of cytomegalovirus exposure and HLA in healthy donors. PCR employed 60 Vbeta and 13 Jbeta primers. The method was immunoSEQ multiplex PCR; TCRdb's version includes in-frame clones alone and lacks a portion of them. The sample records nearly 110,000 clones, over 70% being singletons. Sequencing used PBMCs. The receptors were sampled from a boy between 10 and 17 years old in good health and CMV-seronegative.

The chain employs TRBV30 and TRBJ1-6; a weak D match, TRBD1 (6 bases). The CDR3 sequence is 23 residues long. Germline CDR1 is GTSNPN and CDR2 is SVGIG (reference sequence). V was clipped by 2 bases and J by 4 bases, with 36 bases between them. The DNA of the CDR3 is TGTGCCTGGAGTACTAATCCTGTTTGGGGGGGCAGGTTACTATTGGGGTATAATTCACCCCTCCACTTT. Translation: CAWSTNPVWGGRLLLGYNSPLHF.

The chain employs TRBV5-1 and TRBJ1-3; D is unresolved. Germline CDR1 reads SGHRS; CDR2 reads YFSETQ. V lost 4 bases, J lost 1 base, and 6 bases lay in between. The CDR3 contains 13 residues. The CDR3 region has the DNA TGCGCCAGCAGCCGTTCTTCTGGAAACACCATATATTTT. This sequence encodes CASSRSSGNTIYF.

The chain uses TRBV28 and TRBJ1-1; 12 nucleotides agree with TRBD1. The CDR3 length is 16 residues. The germline CDR1 and CDR2 sequences are MDHEN and SYDVKM. The V and J ends lost 6 bases and 6 bases, in that order; junction bases with no gene match: 11. The CDR3: CASREGTGGKGPEAFF. The DNA of the CDR3 is TGTGCCAGCAGGGAGGGGACAGGGGGCAAGGGGCCTGAAGCTTTCTTT.